This TCR beta chain is drawn from a study of radiation and T cells in renal cell carcinoma. Study-wide points: Baseline intratumoral clonotype presence is unknown without pretreatment biopsies. Compared with controls, irradiated tumors had more, larger dominant CDR3 motifs.

With 1 base removed from V and 7 bases from J, the gap between germline ends came to 20 bases. Germline V gene sequence: CDR1 SEHNR, CDR2 FQNEAQ (reference sequence). The CDR3 covers 18 residues. Treatment in this sample: 15 Gy SBRT to primary tumor, nephrectomy 4 weeks later. This renal cell carcinoma was of the clear cell type. Worth noting for this clone: Its antigen remains unknown.

TCRdb keeps only in-frame clones here, not all; method: immunoSEQ multiplex PCR. The sample has about 20,000 clones; around 49% are singletons. The sequencing used tumor tissue, collected from a patient whose treatment included radiotherapy and nephrectomy. The chain joins TRBV7-9 to TRBJ1-6; perhaps TRBD1 as D (5 bases). The sequence was collected from a woman aged 45-59 years with renal cell carcinoma. For the CDR3, the DNA is TGTGCCAGCAGCTTAGATCCGCAGGGCGCATTCGGGAATTCACCCCTCCACTTT. Its protein product is CASSLDPQGAFGNSPLHF.